The text below deals with one TCR beta chain. The antigen is not known. This entry belongs to a study of T cell responses to AZD1222 COVID-19 vaccine. Findings and caveats of the study: In all cases, repertoires were sampled only after the peak T cell response. Baseline seropositivity characterized only six AZD1222 recipients.

Per germline, CDR1 SGHTA and CDR2 FQGTGA. Germline trimming cut 5 bases from V and 2 bases from J; bases unmatched to any gene: 5. This CDR3 comprises 15 residues. Assay used: immunoSEQ multiplex PCR; TCRdb lists only in-frame clones, some missing. The table has 180,000 or so clones, more than 75% seen once; the top ten hold roughly 25%. This receptor was taken from an adult who received the AZD1222 COVID-19 vaccine. The chain carries TRBV7-3 and TRBJ2-2, with TRBD2 matching over 7 bases. The starting material was peripheral blood, obtained 28 days after the second AZD1222 dose. The CDR3 nucleotides are TGTGCCAGCAGCCTCGGGGACTACAACACCGGGGAGCTGTTTTTT. Translating it yields CASSLGDYNTGELFF.